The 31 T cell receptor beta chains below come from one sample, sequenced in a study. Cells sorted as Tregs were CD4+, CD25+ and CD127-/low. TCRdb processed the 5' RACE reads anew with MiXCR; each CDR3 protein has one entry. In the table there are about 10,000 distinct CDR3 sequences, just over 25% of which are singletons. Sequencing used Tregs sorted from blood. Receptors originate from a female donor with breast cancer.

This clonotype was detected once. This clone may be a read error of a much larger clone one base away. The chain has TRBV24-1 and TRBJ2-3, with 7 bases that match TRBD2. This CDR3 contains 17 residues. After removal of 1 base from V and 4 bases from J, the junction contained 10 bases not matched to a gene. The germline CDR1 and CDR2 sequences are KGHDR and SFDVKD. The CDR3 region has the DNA TGTGCCACCAGTGATTTAGGGACTTGCGGGAGCTCAGATACGCAGTATTTT. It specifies CATSDLGTCGSSDTQYF.

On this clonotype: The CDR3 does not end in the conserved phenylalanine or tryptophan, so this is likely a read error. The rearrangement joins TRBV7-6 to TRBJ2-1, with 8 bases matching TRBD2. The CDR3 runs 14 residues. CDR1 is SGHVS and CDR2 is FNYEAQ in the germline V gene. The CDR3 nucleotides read TGTGCCAGCAGTAGCGGGGTCTCCTACGATGAGCAGTTCCTC. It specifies CASSSGVSYDEQFL.

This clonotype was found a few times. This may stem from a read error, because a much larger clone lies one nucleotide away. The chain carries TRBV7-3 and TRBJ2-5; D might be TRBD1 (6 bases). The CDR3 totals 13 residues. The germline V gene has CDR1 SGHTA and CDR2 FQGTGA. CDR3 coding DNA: TGTGCCAGCAGCTCGGGCAGGGGAGAGACCCAGTGCTTC. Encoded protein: CASSSGRGETQCF.

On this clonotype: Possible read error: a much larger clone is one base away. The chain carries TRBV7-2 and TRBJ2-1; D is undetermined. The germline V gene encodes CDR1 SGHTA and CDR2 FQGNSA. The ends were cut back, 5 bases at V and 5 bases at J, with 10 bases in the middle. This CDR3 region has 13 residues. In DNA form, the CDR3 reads TGTGCCAGCAGCCCCTCTAGGAACAATGAGCAGTTCTTC. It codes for CASSPSRNNEQFF.

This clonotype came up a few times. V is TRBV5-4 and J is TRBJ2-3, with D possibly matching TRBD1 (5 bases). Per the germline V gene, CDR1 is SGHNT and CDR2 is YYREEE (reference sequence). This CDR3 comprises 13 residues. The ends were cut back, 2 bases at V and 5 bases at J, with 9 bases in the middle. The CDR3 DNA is TGTGCCAGCAGCTTACAGGCCAGAGATACGCAGTATTTT. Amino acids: CASSLQARDTQYF. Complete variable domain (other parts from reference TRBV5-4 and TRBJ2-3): ETGVTQSPTHLIKTRGQQVTLRCSSQSGHNTVSWYQQALGQGPQFIFQYYREEENGRGNFPPRFSGLQFPNYSSELNVNALELDDSALYLCASSLQARDTQYFGPGTRLTVL.

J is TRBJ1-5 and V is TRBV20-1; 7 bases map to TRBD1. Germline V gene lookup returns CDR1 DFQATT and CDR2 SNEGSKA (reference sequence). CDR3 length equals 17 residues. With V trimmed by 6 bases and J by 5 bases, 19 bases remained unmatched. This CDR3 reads CSAPRDGRGSRDQPQHF. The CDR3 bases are TGCAGTGCCCCTAGGGATGGCAGGGGGAGTAGGGATCAGCCCCAGCATTTT.

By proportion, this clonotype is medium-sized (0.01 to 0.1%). The CDR3 reads CATSRAGGSYEQYF. CDR3 bases: TGTGCCACCAGCAGAGCGGGGGGATCCTACGAGCAGTACTTC. The rearrangement joins TRBV15 to TRBJ2-7, with 7 positions matching TRBD2. Germline V gene sequence: CDR1 LNHNV, CDR2 YYDKDF (reference sequence). The CDR3 spans 14 residues. The V and J ends lost 1 base and 1 base, in that order; junction bases with no gene match: 1.

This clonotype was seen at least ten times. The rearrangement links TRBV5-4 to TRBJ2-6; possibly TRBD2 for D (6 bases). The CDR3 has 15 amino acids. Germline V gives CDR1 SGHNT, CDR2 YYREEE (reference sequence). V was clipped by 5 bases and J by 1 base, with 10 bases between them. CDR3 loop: CASRPRGSGANVLTF. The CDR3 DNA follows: TGTGCCAGCAGACCCCGGGGGTCTGGGGCCAACGTCCTGACTTTC.

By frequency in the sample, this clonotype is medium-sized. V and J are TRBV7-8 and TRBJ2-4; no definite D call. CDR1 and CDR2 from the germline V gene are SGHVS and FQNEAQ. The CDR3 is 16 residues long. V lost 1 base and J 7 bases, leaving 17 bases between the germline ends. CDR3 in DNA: TGTGCCAGCAGCTTAGATCCCGGCCCGCGCAGTAACATTCAGTACTTC. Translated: CASSLDPGPRSNIQYF.

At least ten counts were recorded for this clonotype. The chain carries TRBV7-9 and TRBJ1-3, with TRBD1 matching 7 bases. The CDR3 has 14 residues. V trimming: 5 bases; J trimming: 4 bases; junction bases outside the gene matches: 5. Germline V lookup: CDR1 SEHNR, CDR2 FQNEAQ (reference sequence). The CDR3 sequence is CASSNPTGGNTIYF. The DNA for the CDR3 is TGTGCCAGCAGCAACCCGACAGGGGGAAACACCATATATTTT.

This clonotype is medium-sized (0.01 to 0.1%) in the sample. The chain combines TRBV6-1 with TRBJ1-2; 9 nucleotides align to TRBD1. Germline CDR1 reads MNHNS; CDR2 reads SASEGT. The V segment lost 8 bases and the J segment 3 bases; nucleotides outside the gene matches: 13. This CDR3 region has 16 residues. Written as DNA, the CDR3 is TGTGCCAGCTCCTTCGTCCGGACAGGGGTTTACTATGGCTACACCTTC. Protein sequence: CASSFVRTGVYYGYTF.

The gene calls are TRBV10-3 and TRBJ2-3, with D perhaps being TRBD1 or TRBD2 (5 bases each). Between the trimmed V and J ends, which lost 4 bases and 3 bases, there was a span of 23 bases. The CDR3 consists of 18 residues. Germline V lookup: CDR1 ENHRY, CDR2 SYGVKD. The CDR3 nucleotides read TGTGCCATCAGTGGAGGGGTTGGAGGCCTGGGCGGGACAGATACGCAGTATTTT. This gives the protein CAISGGVGGLGGTDTQYF.

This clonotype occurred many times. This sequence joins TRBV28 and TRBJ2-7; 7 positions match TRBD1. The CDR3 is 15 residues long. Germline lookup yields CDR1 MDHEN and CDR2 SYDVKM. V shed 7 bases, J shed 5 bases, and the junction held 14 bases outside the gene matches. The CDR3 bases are TGTGCCAGCACTATGCCCGGGACAGAATTCCACGAGCAGTACTTC. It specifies CASTMPGTEFHEQYF.

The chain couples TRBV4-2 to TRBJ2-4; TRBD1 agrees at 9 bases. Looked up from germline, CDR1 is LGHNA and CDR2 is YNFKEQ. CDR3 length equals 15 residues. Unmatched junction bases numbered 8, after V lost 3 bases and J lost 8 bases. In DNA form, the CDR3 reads TGTGCCAGCAGCCACGCCCCGGACAGGGGTGACATTCAGTACTTC. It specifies CASSHAPDRGDIQYF.

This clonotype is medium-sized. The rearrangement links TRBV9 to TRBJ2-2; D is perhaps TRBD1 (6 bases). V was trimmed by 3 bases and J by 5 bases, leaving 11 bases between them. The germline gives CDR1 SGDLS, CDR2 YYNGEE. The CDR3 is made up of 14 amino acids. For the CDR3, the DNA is TGTGCCAGCAGCGGGGGACACCTAACCGGGGAGCTGTTTTTT. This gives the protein CASSGGHLTGELFF.

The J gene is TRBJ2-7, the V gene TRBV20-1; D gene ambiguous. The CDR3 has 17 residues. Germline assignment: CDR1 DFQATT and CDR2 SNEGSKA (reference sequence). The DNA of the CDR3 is TGCAATGCCAGAGATGGGCCGAAGACAACTCAGTCCCACGAGCAGTACTTC. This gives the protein CNARDGPKTTQSHEQYF.

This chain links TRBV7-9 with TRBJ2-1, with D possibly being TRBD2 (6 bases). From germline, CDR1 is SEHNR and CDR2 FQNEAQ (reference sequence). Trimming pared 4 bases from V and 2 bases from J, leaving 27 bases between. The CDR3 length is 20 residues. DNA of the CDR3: TGTGCCAGCAGCTCAGGCGGACTGGCGGGGCAAGGTGAGGCCTACAATGAGCAGTTCTTC. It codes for CASSSGGLAGQGEAYNEQFF.

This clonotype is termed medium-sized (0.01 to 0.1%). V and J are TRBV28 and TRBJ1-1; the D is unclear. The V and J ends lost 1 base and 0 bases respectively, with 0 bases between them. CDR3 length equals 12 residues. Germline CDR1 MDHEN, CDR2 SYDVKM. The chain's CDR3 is CASSLLNTEAFF. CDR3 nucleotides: TGTGCCAGCAGTTTATTGAACACTGAAGCTTTCTTT. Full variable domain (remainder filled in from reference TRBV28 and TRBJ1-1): DVKVTQSSRYLVKRTGEKVFLECVQDMDHENMFWYRQDPGLGLRLIYFSYDVKMKEKGDIPEGYSVSREKKERFSLILESASTNQTSMYLCASSLLNTEAFFGQGTRLTVV.

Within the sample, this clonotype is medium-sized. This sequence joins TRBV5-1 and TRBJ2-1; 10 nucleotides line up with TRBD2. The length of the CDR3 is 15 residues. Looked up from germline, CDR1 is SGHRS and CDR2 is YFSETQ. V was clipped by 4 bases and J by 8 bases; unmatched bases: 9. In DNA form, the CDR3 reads TGCGCCAGCAGCACTCCGACTAGCGGGTCTGATGAGCAGTTCTTC. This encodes CASSTPTSGSDEQFF.

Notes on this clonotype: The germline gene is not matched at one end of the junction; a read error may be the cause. The CDR3 reads CACSYAQGAQDYGYTF. In DNA, the CDR3 is TGTGCCTGCAGTTATGCACAGGGGGCGCAGGACTATGGCTACACCTTC. V is TRBV6-6 and J is TRBJ1-2; 9 bases agree with TRBD1. The CDR3 is 16 residues long. Germline CDR1 is MNHNY and CDR2 is SVGAGI (reference sequence).

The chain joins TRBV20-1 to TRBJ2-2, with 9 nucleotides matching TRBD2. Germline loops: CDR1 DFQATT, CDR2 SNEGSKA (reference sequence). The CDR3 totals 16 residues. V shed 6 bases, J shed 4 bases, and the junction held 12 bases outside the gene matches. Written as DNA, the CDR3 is TGCAGTGCAAGACCCTCGGGACTAGCAGTCACCGGGGAGCTGTTTTTT. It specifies CSARPSGLAVTGELFF.

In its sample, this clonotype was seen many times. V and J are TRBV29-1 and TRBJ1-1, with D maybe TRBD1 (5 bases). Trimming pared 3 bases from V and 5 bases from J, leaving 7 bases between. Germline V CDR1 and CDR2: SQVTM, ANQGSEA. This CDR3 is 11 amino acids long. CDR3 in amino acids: CSVEGVTEAFF. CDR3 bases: TGCAGCGTTGAGGGGGTAACTGAAGCTTTCTTT.

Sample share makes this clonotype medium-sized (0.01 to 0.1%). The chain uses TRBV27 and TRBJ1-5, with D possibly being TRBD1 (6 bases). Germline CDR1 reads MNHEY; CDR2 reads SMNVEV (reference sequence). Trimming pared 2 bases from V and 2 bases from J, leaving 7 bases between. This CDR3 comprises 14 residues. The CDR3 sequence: CASSLEGGNQPQHF. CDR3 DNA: TGTGCCAGCAGTTTAGAGGGGGGCAATCAGCCCCAGCATTTT.

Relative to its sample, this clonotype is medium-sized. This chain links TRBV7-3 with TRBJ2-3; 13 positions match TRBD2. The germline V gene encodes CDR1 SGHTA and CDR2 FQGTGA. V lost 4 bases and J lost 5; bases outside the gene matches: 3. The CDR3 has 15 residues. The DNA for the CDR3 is TGTGCCAGCAGCTCCGGACTAGCGGGAGAAGATACGCAGTATTTT. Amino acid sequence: CASSSGLAGEDTQYF.

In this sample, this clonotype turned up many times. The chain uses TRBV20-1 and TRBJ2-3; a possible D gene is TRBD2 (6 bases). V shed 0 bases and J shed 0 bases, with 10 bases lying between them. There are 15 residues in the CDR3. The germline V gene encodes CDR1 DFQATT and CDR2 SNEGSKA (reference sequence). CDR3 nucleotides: TGCAGTGCTAGAGATCCGGGACTTAGCACAGATACGCAGTATTTT. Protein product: CSARDPGLSTDTQYF.

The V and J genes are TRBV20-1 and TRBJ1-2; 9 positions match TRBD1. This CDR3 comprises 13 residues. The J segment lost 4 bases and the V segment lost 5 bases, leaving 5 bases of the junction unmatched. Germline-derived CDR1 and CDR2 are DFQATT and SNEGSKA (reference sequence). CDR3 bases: TGCAGTGCTGTATACAGGGGGCCCTATGGCTACACCTTC. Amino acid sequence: CSAVYRGPYGYTF.

CDR3 protein: CASSLGQGSNEQFF. CDR3 DNA: TGTGCCAGCAGCTTAGGGCAGGGATCCAATGAGCAGTTCTTC. This rearrangement joins TRBV7-9 to TRBJ2-1, with D possibly matching TRBD1 (5 bases). The CDR3 runs to 14 residues. CDR1 is SEHNR, CDR2 FQNEAQ, per germline (reference sequence). Trimming cost V 1 base and J 6 bases, with 10 bases left between them.

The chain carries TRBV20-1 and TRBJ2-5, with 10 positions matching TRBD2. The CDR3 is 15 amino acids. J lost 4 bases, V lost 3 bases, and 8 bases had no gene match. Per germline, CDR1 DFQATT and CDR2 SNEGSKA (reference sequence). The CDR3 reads CSARESGRAGETQYF. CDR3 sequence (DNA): TGCAGTGCTAGGGAAAGCGGGAGGGCCGGAGAGACCCAGTACTTC.

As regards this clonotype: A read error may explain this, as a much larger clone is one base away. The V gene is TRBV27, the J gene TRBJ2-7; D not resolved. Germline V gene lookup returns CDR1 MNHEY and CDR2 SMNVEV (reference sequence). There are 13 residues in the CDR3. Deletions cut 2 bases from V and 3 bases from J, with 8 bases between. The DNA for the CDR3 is TGTGCCAGCAGTTTAAGGCAGAGCTACGAGCAGTACTTC. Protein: CASSLRQSYEQYF.

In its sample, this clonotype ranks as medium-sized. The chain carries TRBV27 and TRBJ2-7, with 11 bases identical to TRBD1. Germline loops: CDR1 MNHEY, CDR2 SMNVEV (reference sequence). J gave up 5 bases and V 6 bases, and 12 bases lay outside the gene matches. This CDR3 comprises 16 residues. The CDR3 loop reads CASSHNSGTGGNEQYF. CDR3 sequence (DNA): TGTGCCAGCAGCCACAACTCCGGGACAGGGGGTAACGAGCAGTACTTC.

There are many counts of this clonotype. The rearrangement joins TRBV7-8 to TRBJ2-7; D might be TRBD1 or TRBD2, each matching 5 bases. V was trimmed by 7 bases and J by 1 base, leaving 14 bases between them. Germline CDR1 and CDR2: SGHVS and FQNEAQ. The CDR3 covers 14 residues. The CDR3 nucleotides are TGTGCCAGCAACCGGGACGTTGGGTCCTACGAGCAGTACTTC. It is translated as CASNRDVGSYEQYF.